The clone carrying this T cell receptor (beta chain) was observed a few times. Other DNA variants within this sample encode the same CDR3. In the study's own analysis: From reference gene primer amplification, estimates of nucleated cell counts were derived. Clones were read by immunoSEQ multiplex PCR, and TCRdb kept only the in-frame ones, dropping some. Clone size and the V and J calls come from that table; the DNA yielded D and trimming. In the table there are about 200,000 clones, almost 85% of which are singletons. These data originate in a study of blood T cell repertoires in COVID-19. Study details: Acute-phase and convalescent COVID-19 samples originated in the United States, Italy and Spain. The analysed material was cDNA or gDNA that came from T cells, B-cell-depleted T cells, or PBMCs.

CDR1 SGDLS and CDR2 YYNGEE come from the germline V gene. This CDR3 contains 14 residues. Trimming stripped 2 bases from V and 5 bases from J, with 13 bases between. V and J are TRBV9 and TRBJ2-5; D is perhaps TRBD2 (7 bases). The sequence derives from a human donor with acute or convalescent COVID-19. The donor label of this sample is uncertain. Specimen: peripheral blood. The CDR3 sequence is CASSVGGLGETQYF. CDR3 DNA sequence: TGTGCCAGCAGCGTGGGGGGGCTAGGGGAGACCCAGTACTTC.